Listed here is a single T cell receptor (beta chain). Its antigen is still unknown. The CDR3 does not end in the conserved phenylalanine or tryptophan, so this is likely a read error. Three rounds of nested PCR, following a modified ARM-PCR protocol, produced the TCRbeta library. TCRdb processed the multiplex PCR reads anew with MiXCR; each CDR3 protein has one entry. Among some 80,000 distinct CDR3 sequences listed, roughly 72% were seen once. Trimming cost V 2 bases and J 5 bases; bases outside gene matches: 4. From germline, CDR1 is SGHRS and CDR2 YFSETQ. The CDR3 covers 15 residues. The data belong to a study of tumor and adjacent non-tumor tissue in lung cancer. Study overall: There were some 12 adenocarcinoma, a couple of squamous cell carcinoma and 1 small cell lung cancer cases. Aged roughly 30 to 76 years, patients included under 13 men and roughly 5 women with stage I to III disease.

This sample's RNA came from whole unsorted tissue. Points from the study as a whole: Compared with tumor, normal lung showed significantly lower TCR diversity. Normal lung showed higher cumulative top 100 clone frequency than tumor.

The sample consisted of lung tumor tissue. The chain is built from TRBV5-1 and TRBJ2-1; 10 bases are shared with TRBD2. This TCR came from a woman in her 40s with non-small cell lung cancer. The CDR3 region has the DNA TGCGCCAGCAGCTTAGGACTAGCGGTAGACAATGAGCAGTTCTTA. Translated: CASSLGLAVDNEQFL.